These T cell receptor beta chains were read from a single sample in a study of T cells after yellow fever vaccination. One entry per CDR3 protein results from TCRdb running MiXCR on the 5' RACE reads. The repertoire holds about 300,000 distinct CDR3 sequences, with around 3.9% as singletons. The sample in question was PBMCs, obtained 5 days after the yellow fever booster vaccination. These TCRs come from a man between 18 and 35 years old who received the YFV17D yellow fever vaccine. CDR3s include the opening cysteine and the closing phenylalanine or tryptophan. D genes are given only for firm matches. Clone size appears in some rows only: once, few, many, or a class for an expanded clone.

v_gene	j_gene	abundance	d_gene	CDR3nt	CDR3aa
TRBV2	TRBJ1-2	few	TRBD1	TGTGCCAGCCCGACAGGGGTAAATGGCTACACCTTC	CASPTGVNGYTF
TRBV7-8	TRBJ1-1	many	-	TGTGCCAGCAGCTTCCAGGGGAGCACTGAAGCTTTCTTT	CASSFQGSTEAFF
TRBV27	TRBJ1-6	many	-	TGTGCCAGCAGTTTAAAAGGGGAAGGGAATTCACCCCTCCACTTT	CASSLKGEGNSPLHF
TRBV5-1	TRBJ2-2	many	-	TGCGCCAGCAGCTCCGGGACAACCACCGGGGAGCTGTTTTTT	CASSSGTTTGELFF
TRBV7-9	TRBJ2-1	-	-	TGTGCCAGCAGCTTAGATTGGGGAAATGAGCAGTTCTTC	CASSLDWGNEQFF
TRBV5-1	TRBJ1-1	many	TRBD1	TGCGCCAGCAGCTTTGAAGGGGGCGCGGGGGTCACTGAAGCTTTCTTT	CASSFEGGAGVTEAFF
TRBV5-1	TRBJ1-5	-	-	TGCGCCAGCAGCCATATGAGCCCCGGGCCATCATACCAGCAGCCCCAGCATTTT	CASSHMSPGPSYQQPQHF
TRBV21-1	TRBJ2-5	many	-	TGTGCCAGCAGCAAATTTCACTGCCTCCAAGAGACCCAGTACTTC	CASSKFHCLQETQYF
TRBV7-2	TRBJ1-1	many	-	TGTGCCAGCAGCCCAAACAGGGTCACGGGCACTGAAGCTTTCTTT	CASSPNRVTGTEAFF
TRBV13	TRBJ1-1	few	-	TGTGCCAGCAGCCTAGAAGGGGCCACTGAAGCTTTCTTT	CASSLEGATEAFF
TRBV7-9	TRBJ2-2	-	TRBD1	TGTGCCAGCAGCCCGGGACAGGGGGTGAACACCGGGGAGCTGTTTTTT	CASSPGQGVNTGELFF
TRBV6-2/TRBV6-3	TRBJ2-7	few	-	TGTGCCAGCAATGAGCAGTACTTC	CASNEQYF
TRBV7-2	TRBJ2-1	-	-	TGTGCCAGCAGCTTACGACAGAAGGGTGAGCAGTTCTTC	CASSLRQKGEQFF
TRBV5-1	TRBJ2-1	many	-	TGCGCCAGCAGCTTAGGGCAGGGGTACAATGAGCAGTTCTTC	CASSLGQGYNEQFF
TRBV4-1	TRBJ1-1	many	-	TGCGCCAGCAGCCAAGATACGGGGGTGGCTGAAGCTTTCTTT	CASSQDTGVAEAFF
TRBV7-2	TRBJ2-5	-	TRBD1	TGTGCCAGCAGCTTAATAGGACAGGGGATTCGCGAGACCCAGTACTTC	CASSLIGQGIRETQYF
TRBV29-1	TRBJ2-5	few	TRBD2	TGCAGCGTCCGATCACTAGCGGGGGAAGAGACCCAGTACTTC	CSVRSLAGEETQYF
TRBV11-2	TRBJ2-5	many	-	TGTGCCAGCATTCAAGGGGCTGGGGCCCAGTACTTC	CASIQGAGAQYF
TRBV9	TRBJ2-4	few	TRBD2	TGTGCCAGCAGCCCCTGGGGCGGGGGGGCCGCTGGTGACATTCAGTACTTC	CASSPWGGGAAGDIQYF
TRBV7-2	TRBJ2-1	few	-	TGTGCCAGCAGCTTGTCAGAGACAAACTACAATGAGCAGTTCTTC	CASSLSETNYNEQFF
TRBV12-3/TRBV12-4	TRBJ2-3	many	TRBD2	TGTGCCAGCAGTCTCACTAGCGGGGGGGGAGATACGCAGTATTTT	CASSLTSGGGDTQYF
TRBV6-2/TRBV6-3	TRBJ1-1	many	-	TGTGCCAGCAGCACTATACGGGACTACACTGAAGCTTTCTTT	CASSTIRDYTEAFF
TRBV20-1	TRBJ2-1	-	TRBD1	TGCAGTGCTAGCGACCGGGACAGGGGGCAGGTTGAGCAGTTCTTC	CSASDRDRGQVEQFF
TRBV10-3	TRBJ2-1	many	-	TGTGCCATCAGTATCACTGCCGAGGGAATAGGGAGTGAGCAGTTCTTC	CAISITAEGIGSEQFF
TRBV12-3/TRBV12-4	TRBJ2-5	many	-	TGTGCCAGCAGTTTAGGGGATGTATTTGAGACCCAGTACTTC	CASSLGDVFETQYF
TRBV5-1	TRBJ2-1	-	TRBD2	TGCGCCAGCAGCTTGGTTCCACTAGCGGGGGGGCCAGGGGATGAGCAGTTCTTC	CASSLVPLAGGPGDEQFF
TRBV2	TRBJ2-1	few	-	TGTGCCAGCAGTGGGCTGGCAGACTCCAACAATGAGCAGTTCTTC	CASSGLADSNNEQFF
TRBV27	TRBJ1-1	few	TRBD1	TGTGCCAGCAGACCCGGGACAGGGGCCGGAGGGACTGAAGCTTTCTTT	CASRPGTGAGGTEAFF
TRBV9	TRBJ1-2	-	-	TGTGCCAGCAGCGCCCACGACCCATTACCTAACTATGGCTACACCTTC	CASSAHDPLPNYGYTF
TRBV20-1	TRBJ1-2	few	-	TGCAGTGCTAGTCGGGGAATTGATCTCCACACCTTC	CSASRGIDLHTF
TRBV5-1	TRBJ2-5	-	-	TGCGCCAGCAGCGACGGGACATCCCTCGGGGAGACCCAGTACTTC	CASSDGTSLGETQYF
TRBV4-2	TRBJ1-4	-	-	TGTGCCAGCAGCCCCTTCTCCGGGGTTGCAATTGAAAAACTGTTTTTT	CASSPFSGVAIEKLFF
TRBV20-1	TRBJ1-1	many	-	TGCAGTGCTCAAGACTCGTCCCTGAACACTGAAGCTTTCTTT	CSAQDSSLNTEAFF
TRBV12-3/TRBV12-4	TRBJ2-1	-	-	TGTGCCAGCAGTTTACGGGATCAAAGGAATGAGCAGTTCTTC	CASSLRDQRNEQFF
TRBV20-1	TRBJ2-4	-	-	TGCAGTGCTGGGACGGGGCCCTTAGCCAAAAACATTCAGTACTTC	CSAGTGPLAKNIQYF
TRBV6-2/TRBV6-3	TRBJ1-1	few	-	TGTGCCAGCCGGGTATGGGTGAACACTGAAGCTTTCTTT	CASRVWVNTEAFF
TRBV4-1	TRBJ1-5	many	-	TGCGCCAGCAGCCAGATAGATATGGGGCTGGCGGGGCCCCAGCATTTT	CASSQIDMGLAGPQHF
TRBV7-9	TRBJ2-7	many	-	TGTGCCAGCAGCTTGGGCTTCTCCTACGAGCAGTACTTC	CASSLGFSYEQYF
TRBV20-1	TRBJ1-2	many	-	TGCAGTGCTATAATACCAGGCGCCCATGATGGCTACACCTTC	CSAIIPGAHDGYTF
TRBV10-3	TRBJ1-4	-	-	TGTGCCATCAGTGAGCGTACAGCTGCAACTAATGAAAAACTGTTTTTT	CAISERTAATNEKLFF
TRBV20-1	TRBJ1-3	-	-	TGCAGTGCTGTAGGACATCTGGGGGGAAACACCATATATTTT	CSAVGHLGGNTIYF
TRBV3-1	TRBJ2-2	few	-	TGTGCCAGCAGCCAATTCCGGAACAGACCGAACACCGGGGAGCTGTTTTTT	CASSQFRNRPNTGELFF
TRBV20-1	TRBJ2-1	-	TRBD2	TGCAGTGCTAGCGGGGGGGCGGGAAATGAGCAGTTCTTC	CSASGGAGNEQFF
TRBV27	TRBJ1-5	few	TRBD1	TGTGCCAGCAGTTTATCCCGACAGGGGAGTCAGCCCCAGCATTTT	CASSLSRQGSQPQHF
TRBV6-5	TRBJ2-5	many	-	TGTGCCAGCAGAGGAGGAGGGCAGGGAGAGACCCAGTACTTC	CASRGGGQGETQYF
TRBV5-1	TRBJ2-2	many	-	TGCGCCAGCAGCTGGGGGGACCGTCCCGGGGAGCTGTTTTTT	CASSWGDRPGELFF
TRBV30	TRBJ2-6	many	-	TGTGCCTGGATCGTGCGACAGTCTGGGGCCAACGTCCTGACTTTC	CAWIVRQSGANVLTF
TRBV7-9	TRBJ2-2	many	-	TGTGCCAGCAGCTTAGGACTTGAGGTTCTTACCACCGGGGAGCTGTTTTTT	CASSLGLEVLTTGELFF
TRBV20-1	TRBJ2-1	-	-	TGCAGTGCTAGAGATGCCGGGGGAGTCAATGAGCAGTTCTTC	CSARDAGGVNEQFF
TRBV15	TRBJ2-5	many	TRBD1	TGTGCCACCAGTAGACAGGGGGCGTTCCAAGAGACCCAGTACTTC	CATSRQGAFQETQYF
TRBV10-3	TRBJ1-1	many	-	TGTGCCATCAGTGACTTTGGGACCCGGAGCACTGAAGCTTTCTTT	CAISDFGTRSTEAFF
TRBV12-3/TRBV12-4	TRBJ1-4	-	TRBD1	TGTGCCAGCAGTCTCGGGACAGTTGCAACTAATGAAAAACTGTTTTTT	CASSLGTVATNEKLFF
TRBV7-2	TRBJ2-3	few	TRBD2	TGTGCCAGCAGCTTCCGAGCGGGGGGGCGGGTCGGAGATACGCAGTATTTT	CASSFRAGGRVGDTQYF
TRBV4-2	TRBJ1-6	-	-	TGTGCCAGCAGCCAAGAGGGATACGGTAGCTATTCACCCCTCCACTTT	CASSQEGYGSYSPLHF
TRBV3-1	TRBJ1-1	few	-	TGTGCCAGCAGCCATAGCAGGGGCACTGAAGCTTTCTTT	CASSHSRGTEAFF